This passage covers 18 T cell receptor beta chains from one sample sequenced in a study of blood T cell repertoires in COVID-19. Clones were read by immunoSEQ multiplex PCR, and TCRdb kept only the in-frame ones, dropping some. The sample contains 100,000 to 120,000 clones, about 84% of which appear only once. Sequenced input: peripheral blood. The receptor source for this set is a man between 50 and 59 years old with acute or convalescent COVID-19.

CDR3 bases: TGTGCCACCGACCGGGACAGGGACCTAATGGGCAATCAGCCCCAGCATTTT. Translated: CATDRDRDLMGNQPQHF. This chain uses TRBV19 with TRBJ1-5; 9 nucleotides match TRBD1. Trimming removed 10 bases from V and 2 bases from J; junction bases left unmatched: 15. This CDR3 comprises 17 residues. Germline CDR1 is LNHDA and CDR2 is SQIVND (reference sequence).

The chain joins TRBV7-9 to TRBJ2-5, with 7 bases lining up with TRBD1. The V gene end was trimmed by 3 bases and the J gene end by 3 bases; junction bases not matched to a gene: 1. Germline V gene lookup returns CDR1 SEHNR and CDR2 FQNEAQ (reference sequence). This CDR3 has 13 residues. The CDR3 DNA reads as TGTGCCAGCAGCTTGACAGGGAAAGAGACCCAGTACTTC. Amino acids: CASSLTGKETQYF.

The V gene is TRBV5-6, the J gene TRBJ1-1, with 10 bases fitting TRBD1. V lost 2 bases and J lost 6; bases outside the gene matches: 4. The V gene's germline CDR1 is SGHDT and CDR2 YYEEEE. The CDR3 runs to 14 residues. The CDR3 region has the DNA TGTGCCAGCAGCTTCCGGGACAGGGGCTCTGAAGCTTTCTTT. It codes for CASSFRDRGSEAFF.

There are a few counts of this clone. This sequence joins TRBV29-1 and TRBJ1-2; no clear D gene. Germline assignment: CDR1 SQVTM and CDR2 ANQGSEA. V lost 2 bases and J 7 bases, leaving 14 bases between the germline ends. The CDR3 loop spans 13 amino acids. The CDR3 here is CSVERPAGGGYTF. The CDR3 coding sequence is TGCAGCGTTGAACGTCCGGCGGGCGGTGGCTACACCTTC.

The CDR3, as DNA: TGTGCCAGCATGGCTCTCGGACTACACTCTGGAAACACCATATATTTT. Translation gives CASMALGLHSGNTIYF. This sequence joins TRBV28 and TRBJ1-3; D not certain. CDR1 and CDR2 (germline): MDHEN, SYDVKM. The length of the CDR3 is 16 residues. Trimming left V 7 bases short and J 0 bases short, with 16 bases between.

The V and J genes are TRBV5-1 and TRBJ1-5; no firm D call. The germline gives CDR1 SGHRS, CDR2 YFSETQ. V lost 0 bases and J lost 1, with 8 bases in between. CDR3 length: 15 residues. The CDR3 protein is CASSLAPESNQPQHF. CDR3 nucleotides: TGCGCCAGCAGCTTGGCCCCAGAAAGCAATCAGCCCCAGCATTTT.

This rearrangement joins TRBV19 to TRBJ1-2, with TRBD1 matching over 8 bases. Looked up from germline, CDR1 is LNHDA and CDR2 is SQIVND (reference sequence). The CDR3 has 16 residues. V dropped 6 bases and J dropped 2; count of bases not matched to a gene: 11. The CDR3 coding sequence is TGTGCCAGTAGAAAAACCCCAGGGGGCCAGAACTATGGCTACACCTTC. Amino acids: CASRKTPGGQNYGYTF.

This clone was counted a few times. The chain links TRBV5-1 to TRBJ2-5; 11 positions agree with TRBD1. Germline lookup yields CDR1 SGHRS and CDR2 YFSETQ. J was trimmed by 5 bases and V by 4 bases; bases with no gene match: 7. The CDR3 extends over 15 amino acids. The CDR3 reads CASSTGQGVVETQYF. The CDR3 DNA reads as TGCGCCAGCAGCACGGGACAGGGGGTAGTGGAGACCCAGTACTTC.

This clone was recorded once. The CDR3 is CASSRNRGSEAFF. CDR3 in DNA: TGTGCCAGCTCACGGAACAGGGGGTCGGAAGCTTTCTTT. The chain joins TRBV18 to TRBJ1-1; TRBD1 matches 8 bases. The V and J ends lost 4 bases and 8 bases, in that order; junction bases with no gene match: 6. CDR1 is KGHSH, CDR2 LQKENI, per germline. The CDR3 consists of 13 residues.

J is TRBJ1-2 and V is TRBV7-2; perhaps TRBD1 as D (5 bases). CDR3 length equals 14 residues. V was cut by 5 bases and J by 5 bases, with 15 bases left in between. The germline V gene encodes CDR1 SGHTA and CDR2 FQGNSA. DNA for the CDR3: TGTGCCAGCAGCCCTCAGACAGTGGTTTATGGCTACACCTTC. Amino acids: CASSPQTVVYGYTF.

Regarding this clone: Other DNA sequences within the sample encode an identical CDR3. V usage is TRBV9 and J usage is TRBJ1-2; D not resolved. The CDR3 sequence is 14 residues long. The germline CDR1 and CDR2 sequences are SGDLS and YYNGEE. V gave up 0 bases and J gave up 8 bases, with 14 bases separating them. The CDR3 DNA is TGTGCCAGCAGCGTAGAGGCGCGGGTGGGCGGCTACACCTTC. This encodes CASSVEARVGGYTF. Full variable domain (rest looked up from reference TRBV9 and TRBJ1-2): DSGVTQTPKHLITATGQRVTLRCSPRSGDLSVYWYQQSLDQGLQFLIQYYNGEERAKGNILERFSAQQFPDLHSELNLSSLELGDSALYFCASSVEARVGGYTFGSGTRLTVV.

With respect to this clone: Other DNA sequences in this specimen translate into the identical CDR3. V is TRBV19 and J is TRBJ2-1; D is unresolved. Trimming removed 1 base from V and 6 bases from J, with 7 bases in between. The CDR3 is 13 amino acids. CDR1 and CDR2 (germline): LNHDA, SQIVND (reference sequence). The CDR3 is CASSIGPLNEQFF. In DNA, the CDR3 is TGTGCCAGTAGTATAGGGCCGCTCAATGAGCAGTTCTTC. The full variable domain, with the rest looked up from reference TRBV19 and TRBJ2-1, is DGGITQSPKYLFRKEGQNVTLSCEQNLNHDAMYWYRQDPGQGLRLIYYSQIVNDFQKGDIAEGYSVSREKKESFPLTVTSAQKNPTAFYLCASSIGPLNEQFFGPGTRLTVL.

This chain uses TRBV3-1 (or the pseudogene TRBV3-2) with TRBJ2-7, with 8 bases aligning to TRBD2. V was clipped by 0 bases and J by 3 bases; unmatched bases: 10. Germline loops: CDR1 LGHDT, CDR2 YNNKEL (reference sequence). This CDR3 is 17 amino acids long. The CDR3 DNA is TGTGCCAGCAGCCAAGATCCGTCGGGGGGGGCTGACTACGAGCAGTACTTC. It is translated as CASSQDPSGGADYEQYF.

CDR3 loop: CASSRDSQDYGYTF. The CDR3 coding sequence is TGTGCCAGCAGCAGGGACAGCCAGGACTATGGCTACACCTTC. The chain is built from TRBV6-6 and TRBJ1-2; 7 bases map to TRBD1. Per the germline V gene, CDR1 is MNHNY and CDR2 is SVGAGI (reference sequence). The V segment lost 6 bases and the J segment 3 bases; nucleotides outside the gene matches: 7. This CDR3 is 14 amino acids long.

The V call is TRBV2, the J call TRBJ1-4; TRBD1 matches 11 bases. The CDR3 is made up of 15 amino acids. V trimming: 3 bases; J trimming: 8 bases; junction bases outside the gene matches: 5. CDR1 and CDR2 (germline): SNHLY, FYNNEI. This CDR3 is CASSESGTGGEKLFF. The DNA for the CDR3 is TGTGCCAGCAGTGAGTCCGGGACAGGGGGAGAAAAACTGTTTTTT. The variable domain in full, with the rest retrieved from reference TRBV2 and TRBJ1-4, is EPEVTQTPSHQVTQMGQEVILRCVPISNHLYFYWYRQILGQKVEFLVSFYNNEISEKSEIFDDQFSVERPDGSNFTLKIRSTKLEDSAMYFCASSESGTGGEKLFFGSGTQLSVL.

V and J are TRBV21-1 and TRBJ1-2. TRBV21-1 is recorded as a pseudogene. This CDR3 spans 16 amino acids. CDR3 in amino acids: CASSKLPDSKIYGYTF. The DNA of the CDR3 is TGTGCCAGCAGCAAACTCCCAGACTCGAAAATTTATGGCTACACCTTC.

V gene TRBV23-1 combines with J gene TRBJ2-7; no clear D. TRBV23-1 is labeled an ORF, and its function is uncertain. The CDR3 is made up of 14 amino acids. Trimming removed 4 bases at V and 2 bases at J, with 12 bases between. The CDR3 bases are TGCGCCAGCAGTCCTTTGGGCTTTCCCTACGAGCAGTACTTC. This sequence encodes CASSPLGFPYEQYF.

J is TRBJ2-7 and V is TRBV27; D perhaps matches TRBD2 (5 bases). V dropped 6 bases and J dropped 3 bases, with 15 bases sitting between them. The CDR3 has 14 residues. CDR1 is MNHEY, CDR2 SMNVEV, per germline (reference sequence). In nucleotides, the CDR3 is TGTGCCAGCAGGCGAACCCGCGGACTCTACGAGCAGTACTTC. This encodes CASRRTRGLYEQYF.